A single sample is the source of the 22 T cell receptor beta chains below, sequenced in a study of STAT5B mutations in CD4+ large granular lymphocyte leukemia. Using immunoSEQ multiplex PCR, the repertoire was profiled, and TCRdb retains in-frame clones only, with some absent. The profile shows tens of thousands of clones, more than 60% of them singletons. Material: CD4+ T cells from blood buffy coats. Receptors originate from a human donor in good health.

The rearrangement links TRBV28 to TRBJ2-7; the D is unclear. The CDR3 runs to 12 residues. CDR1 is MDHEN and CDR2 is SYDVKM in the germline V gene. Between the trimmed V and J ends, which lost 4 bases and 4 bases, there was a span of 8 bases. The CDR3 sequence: CASSSSPYEQYF. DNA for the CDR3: TGTGCCAGCAGTTCATCCCCGTACGAGCAGTACTTC.

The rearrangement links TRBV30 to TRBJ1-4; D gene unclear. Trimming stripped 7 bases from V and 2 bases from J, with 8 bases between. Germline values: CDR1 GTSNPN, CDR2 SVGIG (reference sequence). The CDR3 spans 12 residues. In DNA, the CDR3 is TGTGCCTCCGGGCGGACTAATGAAAAACTGTTTTTT. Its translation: CASGRTNEKLFF.

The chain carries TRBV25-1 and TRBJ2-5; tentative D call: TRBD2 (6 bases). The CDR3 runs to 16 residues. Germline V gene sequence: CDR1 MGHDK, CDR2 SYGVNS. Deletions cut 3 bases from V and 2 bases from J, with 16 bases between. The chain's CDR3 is CASSDPVQGGQETQYF. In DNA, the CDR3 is TGTGCCAGCAGTGACCCGGTTCAAGGAGGGCAAGAGACCCAGTACTTC.

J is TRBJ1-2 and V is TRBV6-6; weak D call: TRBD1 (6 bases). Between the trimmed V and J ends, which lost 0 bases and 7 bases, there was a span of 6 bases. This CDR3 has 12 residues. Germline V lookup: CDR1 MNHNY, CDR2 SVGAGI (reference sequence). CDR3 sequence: CASSYSGGGYTF. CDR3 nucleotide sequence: TGTGCCAGCAGTTACTCAGGGGGTGGCTACACCTTC.

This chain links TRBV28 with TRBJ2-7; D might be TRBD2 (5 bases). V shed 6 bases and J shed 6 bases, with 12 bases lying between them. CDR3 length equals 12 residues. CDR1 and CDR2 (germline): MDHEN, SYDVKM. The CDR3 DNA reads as TGTGCCAGCAGGAGGGATCTTCGCGAGCAGTACTTC. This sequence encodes CASRRDLREQYF.

The CDR3 nucleotides are TGCAGCGGTGCCCAGGGAGCCGGAAACACCATATATTTT. Protein product: CSGAQGAGNTIYF. The rearrangement links TRBV29-1 to TRBJ1-3; maybe TRBD1 (5 bases). V was trimmed by 7 bases and J by 4 bases, leaving 14 bases between them. This CDR3 has 13 residues. Germline V gives CDR1 SQVTM, CDR2 ANQGSEA.

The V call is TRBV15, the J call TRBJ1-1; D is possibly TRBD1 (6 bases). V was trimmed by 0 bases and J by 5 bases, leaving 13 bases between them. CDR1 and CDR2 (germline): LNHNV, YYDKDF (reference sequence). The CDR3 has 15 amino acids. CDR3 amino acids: CATSRDRGGDTEAFF. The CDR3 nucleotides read TGTGCCACCAGCAGAGACAGGGGAGGAGATACTGAAGCTTTCTTT.

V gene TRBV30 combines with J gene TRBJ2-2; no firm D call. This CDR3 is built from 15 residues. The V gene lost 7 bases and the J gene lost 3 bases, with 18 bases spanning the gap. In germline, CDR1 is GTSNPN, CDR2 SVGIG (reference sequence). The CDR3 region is CASHAGSLHTGELFF. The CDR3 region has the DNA TGTGCCTCCCACGCCGGGTCCCTTCACACCGGGGAGCTGTTTTTT.

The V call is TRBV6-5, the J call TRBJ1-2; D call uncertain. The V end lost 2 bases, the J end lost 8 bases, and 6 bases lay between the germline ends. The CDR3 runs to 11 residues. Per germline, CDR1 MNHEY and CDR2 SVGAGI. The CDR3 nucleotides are TGTGCCAGCAGTTACGGGAGAGGCTACACCTTC. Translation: CASSYGRGYTF.

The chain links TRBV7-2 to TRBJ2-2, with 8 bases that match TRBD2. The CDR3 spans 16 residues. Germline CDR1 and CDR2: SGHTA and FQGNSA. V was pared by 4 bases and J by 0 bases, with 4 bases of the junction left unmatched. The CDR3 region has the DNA TGTGCCAGCAGCTCTCCAGCGGGGGCGAACACCGGGGAGCTGTTTTTT. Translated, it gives CASSSPAGANTGELFF.

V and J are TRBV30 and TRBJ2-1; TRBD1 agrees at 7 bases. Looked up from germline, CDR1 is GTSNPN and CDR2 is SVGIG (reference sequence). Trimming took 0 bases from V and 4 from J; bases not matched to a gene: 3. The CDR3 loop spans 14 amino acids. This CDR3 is CAWSVGDSYNEQFF. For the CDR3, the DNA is TGTGCCTGGAGTGTAGGGGACAGTTACAATGAGCAGTTCTTC.

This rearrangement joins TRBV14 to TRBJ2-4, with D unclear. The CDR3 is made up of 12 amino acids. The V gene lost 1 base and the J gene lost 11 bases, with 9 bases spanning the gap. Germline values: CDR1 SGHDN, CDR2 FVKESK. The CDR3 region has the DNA TGTGCCAGCAGCCAAGGTGCCGCCCTTCAGTACTTC. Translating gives CASSQGAALQYF. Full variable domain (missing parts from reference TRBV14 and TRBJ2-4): EAGVTQFPSHSVIEKGQTVTLRCDPISGHDNLYWYRRVMGKEIKFLLHFVKESKQDESGMPNNRFLAERTGGTYSTLKVQPAELEDSGVYFCASSQGAALQYFGAGTRLSVL.

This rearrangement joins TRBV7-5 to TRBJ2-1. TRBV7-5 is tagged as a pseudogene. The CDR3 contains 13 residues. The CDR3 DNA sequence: TGTGTCAGAAGCTTAACGCCTCGAAATGAGCAGTTCTTC. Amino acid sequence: CVRSLTPRNEQFF.

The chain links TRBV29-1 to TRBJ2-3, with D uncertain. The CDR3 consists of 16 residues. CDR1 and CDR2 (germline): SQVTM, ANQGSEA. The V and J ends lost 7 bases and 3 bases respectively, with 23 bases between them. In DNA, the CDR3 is TGCAGCGCATGCCCCTCCACGGGCCTGAGAACAGATACGCAGTATTTT. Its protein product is CSACPSTGLRTDTQYF.

CDR3 DNA: TGTGCCAGTAGGGGACAGGGGGATTCACCCCTCCACTTT. Translation gives CASRGQGDSPLHF. This rearrangement joins TRBV19 to TRBJ1-6; TRBD1 agrees at 11 bases. Trimming cost V 6 bases and J 8 bases; bases outside gene matches: 0. Germline CDR1 and CDR2: LNHDA and SQIVND (reference sequence). The CDR3 runs to 13 residues.

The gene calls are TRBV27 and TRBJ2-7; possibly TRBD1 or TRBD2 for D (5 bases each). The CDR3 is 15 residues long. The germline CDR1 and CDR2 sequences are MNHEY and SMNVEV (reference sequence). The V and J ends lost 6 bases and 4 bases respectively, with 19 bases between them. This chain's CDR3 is CASSVKAGTTYEQYF. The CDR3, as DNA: TGTGCCAGCAGCGTTAAGGCCGGGACCACATACGAGCAGTACTTC.

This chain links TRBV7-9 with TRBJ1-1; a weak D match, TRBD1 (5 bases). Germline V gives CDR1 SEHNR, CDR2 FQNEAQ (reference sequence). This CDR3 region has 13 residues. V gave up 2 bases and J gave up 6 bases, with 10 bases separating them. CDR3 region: CASSLSDSPEAFF. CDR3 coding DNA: TGTGCCAGCAGCTTAAGTGACAGCCCTGAAGCTTTCTTT.

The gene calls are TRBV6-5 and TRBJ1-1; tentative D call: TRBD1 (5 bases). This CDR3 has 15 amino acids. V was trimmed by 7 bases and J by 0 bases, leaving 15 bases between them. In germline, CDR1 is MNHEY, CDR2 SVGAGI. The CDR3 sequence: CASTPVGAVNTEAFF. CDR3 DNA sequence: TGTGCCAGCACCCCAGTAGGGGCGGTGAACACTGAAGCTTTCTTT.

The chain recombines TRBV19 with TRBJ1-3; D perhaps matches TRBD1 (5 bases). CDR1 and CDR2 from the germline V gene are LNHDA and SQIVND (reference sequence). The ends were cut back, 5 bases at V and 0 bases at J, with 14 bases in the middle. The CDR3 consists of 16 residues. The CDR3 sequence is CASSPRGWDSGNTIYF. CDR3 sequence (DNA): TGTGCCAGTAGTCCCCGGGGCTGGGACTCTGGAAACACCATATATTTT.

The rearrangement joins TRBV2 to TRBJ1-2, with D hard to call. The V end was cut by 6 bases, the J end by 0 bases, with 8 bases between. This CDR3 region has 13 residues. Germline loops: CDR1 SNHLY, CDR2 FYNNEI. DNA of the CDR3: TGTGCCAGCAGGGACCCCGCTAACTATGGCTACACCTTC. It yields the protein CASRDPANYGYTF.

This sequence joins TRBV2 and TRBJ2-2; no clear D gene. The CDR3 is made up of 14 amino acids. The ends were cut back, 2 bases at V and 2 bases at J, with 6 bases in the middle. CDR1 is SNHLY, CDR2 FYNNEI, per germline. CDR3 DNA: TGTGCCAGCAGTGAAATTAAAAACACCGGGGAGCTGTTTTTT. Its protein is CASSEIKNTGELFF.

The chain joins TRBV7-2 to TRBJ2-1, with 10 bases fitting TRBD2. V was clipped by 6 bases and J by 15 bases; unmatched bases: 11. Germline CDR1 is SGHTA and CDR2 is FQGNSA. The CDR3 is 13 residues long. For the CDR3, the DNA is TGTGCCAGCAGTCCCCCTAGCGGGGGTCCTCGGTTCTTC. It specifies CASSPPSGGPRFF.